A selection of T cell receptor beta chains follows, all from one sample in a study of shared clonotypes between healthy human individuals. The table came from immunoSEQ multiplex PCR; TCRdb's copy has only in-frame clones and leaves some out. This table holds about 2 million clones, approximately 95% found once. The sample taken for sequencing was naive CD8+ T cells sorted from blood. These receptors originate from a man younger than 35 in good health. Both conserved end residues are part of each CDR3. Each record gives: V gene, J gene, CDR3 protein.

v_call: TRBV13
j_call: TRBJ1-1
cdr3_aa: CASSLRDSQPAEAFF

v_call: TRBV7-6
j_call: TRBJ2-1
cdr3_aa: CASSRLAGGHEQFF

v_call: TRBV4-3
j_call: TRBJ2-1
cdr3_aa: CASGGDSDNEQFF

v_call: TRBV28
j_call: TRBJ1-2
cdr3_aa: CASRRKLYRSTNYGYTF

v_call: TRBV25-1
j_call: TRBJ1-2
cdr3_aa: CASSPGTGSGYTF

v_call: TRBV5-4
j_call: TRBJ2-6
cdr3_aa: CASSDQPSGANVLTF

v_call: TRBV7-8
j_call: TRBJ2-2
cdr3_aa: CASSTGLAGGTGELFF

v_call: TRBV5-6
j_call: TRBJ1-6
cdr3_aa: CASSFLQGNNSPLHF

v_call: TRBV5-1
j_call: TRBJ2-7
cdr3_aa: CASSPGLAGEEEQYF

v_call: TRBV6-6
j_call: TRBJ2-1
cdr3_aa: CASSYGPTEQFF

v_call: TRBV4-1
j_call: TRBJ1-1
cdr3_aa: CASSQDRLNTEAFF

v_call: TRBV10-2
j_call: TRBJ2-7
cdr3_aa: CASSDPSIIYEQYF

v_call: TRBV5-6
j_call: TRBJ2-1
cdr3_aa: CASSLVLGTSSYNEQFF

v_call: TRBV30
j_call: TRBJ1-2
cdr3_aa: CARDRDRDYGYTF

v_call: TRBV27
j_call: TRBJ2-7
cdr3_aa: CASSPLSPRGGWGEEQYF

v_call: TRBV10-3
j_call: TRBJ1-5
cdr3_aa: CASTGGYSNQPQHF

v_call: TRBV2
j_call: TRBJ2-3
cdr3_aa: CASRTSVSTDTQYF

v_call: TRBV19
j_call: TRBJ1-1
cdr3_aa: CASSIGWNTEAFF

v_call: TRBV9
j_call: TRBJ1-4
cdr3_aa: CASSEGHETKLFF

v_call: TRBV2
j_call: TRBJ2-7
cdr3_aa: CASRPGHILYEQYF

v_call: TRBV13
j_call: TRBJ1-2
cdr3_aa: CASSLGGTGGYTF

v_call: TRBV4-1
j_call: TRBJ1-3
cdr3_aa: CASSQDEGLTGNTIYF

v_call: TRBV5-6
j_call: TRBJ1-1
cdr3_aa: CASSLSGWGMNTEAFF

v_call: TRBV4-3
j_call: TRBJ2-2
cdr3_aa: CASSQVAGTEAGELFF

v_call: TRBV5-4
j_call: TRBJ2-5
cdr3_aa: CASSFRAGGYETQYF

v_call: TRBV4-1
j_call: TRBJ2-7
cdr3_aa: CASSRVEGYEQYF

v_call: TRBV13
j_call: TRBJ2-3
cdr3_aa: CASSKLAGRTDTQYF

v_call: TRBV30
j_call: TRBJ1-5
cdr3_aa: CARDRGGYSNQPQHF

v_call: TRBV6-1
j_call: TRBJ2-1
cdr3_aa: CASSPGTGSYNEQFF

v_call: TRBV7-2
j_call: TRBJ2-2
cdr3_aa: CASSLRTQGRDSGELFF

v_call: TRBV30
j_call: TRBJ1-1
cdr3_aa: CAWGQGNTEAFF

v_call: TRBV6-1
j_call: TRBJ2-7
cdr3_aa: CASRGTSYEQYF

v_call: TRBV7-2
j_call: TRBJ2-7
cdr3_aa: CASSLGGGGTYEQYF

v_call: TRBV7-6
j_call: TRBJ2-7
cdr3_aa: CASSLWASGSAGSYEQYF

v_call: TRBV27
j_call: TRBJ1-1
cdr3_aa: CASSFVSTGLNTEAFF

v_call: TRBV7-8
j_call: TRBJ2-5
cdr3_aa: CASSLSTAQYF

v_call: TRBV4-1
j_call: TRBJ1-1
cdr3_aa: CASSRQDVAEAFF

v_call: TRBV11-1
j_call: TRBJ2-7
cdr3_aa: CASSYTGTGVEQYF

v_call: TRBV7-9
j_call: TRBJ1-1
cdr3_aa: CASSFFPKGDTEAFF

v_call: TRBV7-9
j_call: TRBJ1-4
cdr3_aa: CASSPGHENEKLFF

v_call: TRBV4-1
j_call: TRBJ2-5
cdr3_aa: CASSQLGGQETQYF

v_call: TRBV6-5
j_call: TRBJ2-5
cdr3_aa: CASSYPGSLGTQYF

v_call: TRBV5-8
j_call: TRBJ1-2
cdr3_aa: CASSLETYGYTF

v_call: TRBV5-4
j_call: TRBJ2-1
cdr3_aa: CASSGGASSYNEQFF

v_call: TRBV7-9
j_call: TRBJ2-1
cdr3_aa: CASSPKYEDSYKEFF

v_call: TRBV18
j_call: TRBJ1-6
cdr3_aa: CASSPEDRGHYNSPLHF

v_call: TRBV5-6
j_call: TRBJ2-7
cdr3_aa: CASSLGVGTEQYF

v_call: TRBV2
j_call: TRBJ1-5
cdr3_aa: CASSAPTEANQPQHF

v_call: TRBV27
j_call: TRBJ2-1
cdr3_aa: CASSLIAGQFVNEQFF

v_call: TRBV5-6
j_call: TRBJ2-1
cdr3_aa: CASSWRDEQFF

v_call: TRBV9
j_call: TRBJ1-3
cdr3_aa: CASSKSGTGLGNTIYF